The 24 T cell receptor beta chains presented below share a single source sample, sequenced in a study of Graves' ophthalmopathy and Graves' hyperthyroidism (dated 2018 in TCRdb). Sequencing relied on an Illumina HiSeq 2000. For repertoire sequencing, the TCR beta CDR3 regions were amplified from RNA transcripts. HTBI primers and the Qiagen OneStep RT-PCR kit were used in a first-round RT-PCR, which was followed by a second-round multiplex PCR, size selection and purification. Clones were called with MiXCR by TCRdb after fastp trimmed the public reads at Q25, and only in-frame beta chains were retained. Rows are unified per CDR3 protein, each entry keeping the most common DNA and genes. The sample profile shows 300,000 to 400,000 distinct CDR3 sequences; under 20% of them were found once. The ten largest clonotypes hold approximately 13% of the sample. Sequenced sample: peripheral blood. These receptors were collected from an adult man with Graves' ophthalmopathy.

This clonotype appeared many times. V and J are TRBV28 and TRBJ1-2, with TRBD1 identical over 9 bases. Trimming at V came to 6 bases and at J to 13 bases, leaving 15 bases not matched to a gene. This CDR3 has 14 residues. The germline CDR1 and CDR2 sequences are MDHEN and SYDVKM. The CDR3 loop is CASRDLRDRVKRTF. Written as DNA, the CDR3 is TGTGCCAGCAGAGACCTCCGGGACAGGGTAAAGCGCACCTTC.

This clonotype appeared many times. The chain couples TRBV20-1 to TRBJ1-5, with a tentative D call TRBD1 (6 bases). The CDR3 runs to 13 residues. The germline V gene encodes CDR1 DFQATT and CDR2 SNEGSKA (reference sequence). V was pared by 3 bases and J by 3 bases, with 9 bases between. The CDR3 here is CSARGDNNQPQHF. For the CDR3, the DNA is TGCAGTGCTAGGGGGGACAACAATCAGCCCCAGCATTTT.

The table lists this clonotype with many counts. V and J are TRBV29-1 and TRBJ1-2; TRBD1 matches at 8 bases. The germline gives CDR1 SQVTM, CDR2 ANQGSEA. With V trimmed by 7 bases and J by 0 bases, 16 bases remained unmatched. The CDR3 runs 17 residues. CDR3 in DNA: TGCAGCGACGACAGGGGACCAGGTCGGGATCCTAACTATGGCTACACCTTC. Translation gives CSDDRGPGRDPNYGYTF.

This clonotype was counted only a few times. The rearrangement links TRBV6-1 to TRBJ2-7; no definite D call. The V end lost 2 bases, the J end lost 2 bases, and 13 bases lay between the germline ends. Per the germline V gene, CDR1 is MNHNS and CDR2 is SASEGT. The CDR3 has 15 amino acids. The CDR3 nucleotides are TGTGCCAGCAGTGAAAGGGCCATAAGAACCTACGAGCAGTACTTC. This sequence encodes CASSERAIRTYEQYF.

The table lists this clonotype with a few counts. The J gene is TRBJ2-5, the V gene TRBV11-2, with 11 bases that match TRBD2. The junction had 6 bases not matched to a gene; V was cut back by 3 bases and J by 0 bases. The CDR3 has 17 amino acids. Per germline, CDR1 SGHAT and CDR2 FQNNGV. The CDR3 region has the DNA TGTGCCAGCAGCTTGGGGACTAGCGGCTTGTACCAAGAGACCCAGTACTTC. Its protein is CASSLGTSGLYQETQYF.

In this sample, this clonotype turned up a few times. This sequence joins TRBV6-1 and TRBJ2-5; D is unclear. The length of the CDR3 is 14 residues. In germline, CDR1 is MNHNS, CDR2 SASEGT. The V and J ends lost 7 bases and 3 bases respectively, with 15 bases between them. Here the CDR3 DNA reads TGTGCCAGCAAAAAAGGACGGAGCAAAGAGACCCAGTACTTC. This codes for CASKKGRSKETQYF.

The J gene is TRBJ1-2, the V gene TRBV20-1; 11 bases are shared with TRBD1. Germline CDR1 and CDR2: DFQATT and SNEGSKA (reference sequence). This CDR3 is 14 amino acids long. V lost 3 bases, J lost 6 bases, and 6 bases stayed unmatched. CDR3 nucleotides: TGCAGTGCTAGGCTAAGGACAGGGGGCGATGGCTACACCTTC. As protein: CSARLRTGGDGYTF.

The sample holds many counts of this clonotype. This chain links TRBV19 with TRBJ2-2; D not certain. There are 14 residues in the CDR3. The germline V and J ends were trimmed by 6 bases and 1 base, with 9 bases remaining between them. Germline V gives CDR1 LNHDA, CDR2 SQIVND (reference sequence). CDR3 DNA sequence: TGTGCCAGTAGCCCTTTCCGGAACACCGGGGAGCTGTTTTTT. Protein: CASSPFRNTGELFF.

This clonotype was seen at least ten times. The chain joins TRBV6-5 to TRBJ2-5; tentatively, D is TRBD2 (6 bases). The CDR3 has 17 residues. Trimming took 5 bases from V and 4 from J, leaving 23 bases between them. Germline CDR1 and CDR2: MNHEY and SVGAGI. The CDR3 nucleotides read TGTGCCAGCAGTCGTCTTATAGGGCGGGGCCTGGGAGAGACCCAGTACTTC. Amino acids: CASSRLIGRGLGETQYF.

This clonotype was observed a single time. This could be a read error, since a much larger clone is one nucleotide away. The chain recombines TRBV3-1 with TRBJ1-1; D not resolved. The CDR3 has 16 amino acids. From germline, CDR1 is LGHDT and CDR2 YNNKEL (reference sequence). This CDR3 reads CTSSQDIWQPNTEAFF. The CDR3 DNA reads as TGTACCAGCAGCCAAGATATCTGGCAGCCGAACACTGAAGCTTTCTTT.

V usage is TRBV12-3 or TRBV12-4 and J usage is TRBJ1-2; unclear D gene. This CDR3 spans 11 amino acids. The V and J ends lost 4 bases and 7 bases respectively, with 7 bases between them. This CDR3 reads CASSSGVGYTF. CDR3 nucleotide sequence: TGTGCCAGCAGTTCTGGGGTTGGCTACACCTTC.

This clonotype has more than one count but fewer than ten. The gene calls are TRBV18 and TRBJ1-6; the D is unclear. Trimming pared 6 bases from V and 0 bases from J, leaving 15 bases between. This CDR3 comprises 17 residues. CDR1 KGHSH and CDR2 LQKENI come from the germline V gene. As DNA, the CDR3 is TGTGCCAGCTCTCAGGAACGTCAGAGCTCCTATAATTCACCCCTCCACTTT. Encoded protein: CASSQERQSSYNSPLHF.

This clonotype was detected many times. The CDR3 bases are TGCGCCAGCAGCCGGGACGGACAGTTCCTAACCTTC. Amino acid sequence: CASSRDGQFLTF. V usage is TRBV5-1 and J usage is TRBJ1-2; a possible D gene is TRBD1 (6 bases). Germline CDR1 is SGHRS and CDR2 is YFSETQ. This CDR3 has 12 amino acids. Deletions cut 4 bases from V and 14 bases from J, with 18 bases between.

This clonotype was seen at least ten times. The rearrangement uses TRBV27 and TRBJ2-7; the D call may be TRBD1 or TRBD2 (5 bases each). CDR1 and CDR2 (germline): MNHEY, SMNVEV (reference sequence). CDR3 length equals 14 residues. V lost 6 bases and J lost 0, with 12 bases in between. The CDR3 DNA reads as TGTGCCAGCAGGGGACCTCCTGACTCCTACGAGCAGTACTTC. Translating gives CASRGPPDSYEQYF.

This clonotype appeared many times. V and J are TRBV12-3 or TRBV12-4 and TRBJ1-5; tentative D call: TRBD1 (5 bases). CDR3 length: 15 amino acids. V gave up 6 bases and J gave up 5 bases, with 17 bases separating them. CDR3 sequence (DNA): TGTGCCAGCAGGTGGGGCACAGGTCGGTATCAGCCCCAGCATTTT. Translation gives CASRWGTGRYQPQHF.

This clonotype was detected many times. This chain uses TRBV29-1 with TRBJ2-7; D perhaps matches TRBD1 (5 bases). The germline V gene has CDR1 SQVTM and CDR2 ANQGSEA. Trimming pared 0 bases from V and 3 bases from J, leaving 9 bases between. CDR3 size: 13 residues. DNA of the CDR3: TGCAGCGTTGAAGAAGGACATAGCTACGAGCAGTACTTC. Its protein is CSVEEGHSYEQYF.

This clonotype came up many times. The chain has TRBV6-4 and TRBJ1-1, with 7 bases matching TRBD1. Germline trimming cut 6 bases from V and 0 bases from J; bases unmatched to any gene: 13. Germline-derived CDR1 and CDR2 are MRHNA and SNTAGT. The CDR3 is 17 residues long. The CDR3 loop reads CASSPNNRGRLNTEAFF. The CDR3 DNA reads TGTGCCAGCAGCCCAAACAACAGGGGACGCCTGAACACTGAAGCTTTCTTT.

This clonotype was counted at least ten times. At one end, the junction sequence differs from germline, possibly due to a read error. The rearrangement links TRBV6-2 or TRBV6-3 to TRBJ2-5; 7 nucleotides line up with TRBD1. CDR3 length: 16 amino acids. Germline-derived CDR1 and CDR2 are MNHEY and SVGEGT. CDR3 DNA: TGTGCCGGCAGTAACCGACGGGACAGTAACCAAGAGACCCAGTACTTC. The encoded protein is CAGSNRRDSNQETQYF.

At least ten counts were recorded for this clonotype. This chain uses TRBV19 with TRBJ1-6; D unclear. The CDR3 is 18 amino acids. Germline lookup yields CDR1 LNHDA and CDR2 SQIVND (reference sequence). The V end lost 2 bases, the J end lost 7 bases, and 21 bases lay between the germline ends. This CDR3 is CASSITSSSGTRNSPLHF. The DNA of the CDR3 is TGTGCCAGTAGTATAACTTCCTCTTCGGGAACGAGAAATTCACCCCTCCACTTT. Full variable domain (rest looked up from reference TRBV19 and TRBJ1-6): DGGITQSPKYLFRKEGQNVTLSCEQNLNHDAMYWYRQDPGQGLRLIYYSQIVNDFQKGDIAEGYSVSREKKESFPLTVTSAQKNPTAFYLCASSITSSSGTRNSPLHFGNGTRLTVT.

This clonotype was counted a few times. A far more abundant clone sits one base away, making this likely a read error. This CDR3 is CASSLEAGPYEQYV. The CDR3 bases are TGTGCCAGCAGCTTAGAGGCGGGACCCTACGAGCAGTACGTC. The chain recombines TRBV11-2 with TRBJ2-7; tentatively, D is TRBD2 (6 bases). The CDR3 contains 14 residues. Deletions cut 0 bases from V and 2 bases from J, with 8 bases between. CDR1 and CDR2 (germline): SGHAT, FQNNGV.

There are a few counts of this clonotype. The chain recombines TRBV6-2 or TRBV6-3 with TRBJ1-5; 7 positions agree with TRBD1. There are 14 residues in the CDR3. Germline assignment: CDR1 MNHEY and CDR2 SVGEGT. The V gene end was trimmed by 5 bases and the J gene end by 6 bases; junction bases not matched to a gene: 7. DNA of the CDR3: TGTGCCAGCAGTGTGACAGGGTGGGGTCAGCCCCAGCATTTT. It translates to CASSVTGWGQPQHF.

This clonotype has at least ten counts. V is TRBV30 and J is TRBJ1-6, with no clear D. CDR1 and CDR2 (germline): GTSNPN, SVGIG (reference sequence). The ends were cut back, 0 bases at V and 3 bases at J, with 12 bases in the middle. CDR3 length: 16 residues. Here the CDR3 reads CAWSVVGSSYNSPLHF. The CDR3 nucleotides are TGTGCCTGGAGTGTAGTCGGCTCCAGCTATAATTCACCCCTCCACTTT.

This clonotype was picked up many times. This rearrangement joins TRBV7-9 to TRBJ1-2; 7 bases line up with TRBD1. V lost 5 bases and J lost 3; bases outside the gene matches: 3. The CDR3 loop spans 13 amino acids. Germline CDR1 and CDR2: SEHNR and FQNEAQ (reference sequence). For the CDR3, the DNA is TGTGCCAGCAGCCGGGACAGCGACTATGGCTACACCTTC. Translation gives CASSRDSDYGYTF.

This clonotype was detected many times. A read error may explain this, as a much larger clone is one base away. This chain uses TRBV9 with TRBJ1-5, with D unresolved. This CDR3 region has 14 residues. V was trimmed by 0 bases and J by 4 bases, leaving 8 bases between them. The germline V gene has CDR1 SGDLS and CDR2 YYNGEE. The CDR3 bases are TGTGCCAGCAGCGTAGACATGGGTAATCAGCCCCAGCATTTT. This sequence encodes CASSVDMGNQPQHF.